One sample yielded the 2 T cell receptor beta chains listed below, sequenced in a study of spatial heterogeneity in lung cancer. Indicated time point: sample taken at primary tumor resection. From the 5' RACE reads, TCRdb called clonotypes with MiXCR, one entry per CDR3 protein. This table holds tens of thousands of distinct CDR3 sequences, about 12% found once. Specimen: PBMCs, collected at surgery. These receptor sequences come from a male donor with early-stage non-small cell lung cancer.

This clonotype was seen a handful of times. CDR3 loop: CASSLEGTFWGYTF. The CDR3, as DNA: TGTGCCAGCAGTTTAGAGGGGACTTTCTGGGGCTACACCTTC. The chain carries TRBV12-3 or TRBV12-4 and TRBJ1-2, with a weak D call TRBD1 (5 bases). V lost 1 base and J lost 8, with 14 bases in between. This CDR3 is 14 amino acids long.

This clonotype was detected only a few times. The chain links TRBV12-3 or TRBV12-4 to TRBJ2-1, with TRBD1 as a possible D gene (5 bases). The CDR3 consists of 14 residues. V was trimmed by 1 base and J by 6 bases, leaving 10 bases between them. The CDR3 coding sequence is TGTGCCAGCAGTTTAGTTTCAGGGCCCAATGAGCAGTTCTTC. This sequence encodes CASSLVSGPNEQFF.